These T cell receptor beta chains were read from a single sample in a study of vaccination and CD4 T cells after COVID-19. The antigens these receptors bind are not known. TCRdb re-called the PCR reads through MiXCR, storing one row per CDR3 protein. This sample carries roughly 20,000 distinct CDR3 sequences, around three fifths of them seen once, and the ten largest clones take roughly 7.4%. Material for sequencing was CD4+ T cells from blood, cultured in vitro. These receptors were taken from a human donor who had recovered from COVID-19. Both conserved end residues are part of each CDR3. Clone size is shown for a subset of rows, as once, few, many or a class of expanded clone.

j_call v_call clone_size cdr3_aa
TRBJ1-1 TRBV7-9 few CASSFAVNTEAFF
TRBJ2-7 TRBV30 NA CAWSVLRGRAEQYF
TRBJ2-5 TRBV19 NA CASSLASDFQETQYF
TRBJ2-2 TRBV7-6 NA CASTLYGNTGELFF
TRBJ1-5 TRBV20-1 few CSATLGGEGNQPQHF
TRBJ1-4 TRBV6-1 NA CASRLPATNEKLFF
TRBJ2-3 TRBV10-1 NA CASSEFEGAGGPDTQYF
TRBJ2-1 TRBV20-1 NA CSATSGLAGANEQFF
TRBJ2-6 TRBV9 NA CASSVGFAIGANVLTF
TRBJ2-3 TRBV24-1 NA CATSDSGTAKNTDTQYF
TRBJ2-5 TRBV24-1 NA CATRDGAQETQYF
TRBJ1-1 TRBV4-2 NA CASSQDSDSLAQVAFF
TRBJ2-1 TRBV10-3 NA CAISAWTSASLGGNNEQFF
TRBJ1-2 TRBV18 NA CASSPGTDGYTF
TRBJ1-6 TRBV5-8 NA CASSLGTGNSPLHF
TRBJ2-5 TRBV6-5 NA CASSLQQAHQETQYF
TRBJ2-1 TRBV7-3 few CASSRLGTQYNEQFF
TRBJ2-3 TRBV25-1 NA CASSVAAGVTDTQYF
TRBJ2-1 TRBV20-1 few CSAPRGSLNNEQFF
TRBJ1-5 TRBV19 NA CASSSGQGVDGNQPQHF
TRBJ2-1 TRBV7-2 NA CASSPAPPQGANEQFF
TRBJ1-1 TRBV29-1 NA CSVEDSYTEAFF
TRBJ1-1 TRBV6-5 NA CASSYSSASSRNTEAFF
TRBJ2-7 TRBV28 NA CASSLAGTGYYEQYF
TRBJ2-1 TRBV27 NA CASSLYVSTSSYNEQFF
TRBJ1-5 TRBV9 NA CASSVGTGNDQPQHF
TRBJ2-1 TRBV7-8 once CASSLAGPSYNEQFF
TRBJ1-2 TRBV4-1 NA CASSQVAGVFYGYTF
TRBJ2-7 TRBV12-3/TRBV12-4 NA CASSRGGSYEQYF
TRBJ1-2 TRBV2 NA CASSQEDRGLGGYTF
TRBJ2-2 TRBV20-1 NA CSALPGRNTGELFF
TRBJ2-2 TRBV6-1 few CASSRRLAGDAGELFF
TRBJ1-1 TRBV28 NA CASRAALGDTEAFF
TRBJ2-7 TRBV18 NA CASSSQGNEQYF
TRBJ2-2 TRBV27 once CASSLGTHPGELFF
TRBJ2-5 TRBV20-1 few CSARGTPREGETQYF
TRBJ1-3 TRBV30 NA CAWGQGTIYF
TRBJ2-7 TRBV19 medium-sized CASMGETPVEQYF
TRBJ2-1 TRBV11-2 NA CASSLARGQVEQFF
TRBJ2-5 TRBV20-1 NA CSARVPGQETQYF
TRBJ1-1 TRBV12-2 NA CASRFRKATPEAFF
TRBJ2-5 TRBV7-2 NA CASSSNQGWQETQYF
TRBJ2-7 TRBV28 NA CASSSPGQGSSYEQYF
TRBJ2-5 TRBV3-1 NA CASSKPTAGAEETQYF
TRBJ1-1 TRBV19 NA CASSRGGSETEAFF
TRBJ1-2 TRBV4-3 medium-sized CASSHFAGGIYGYTF
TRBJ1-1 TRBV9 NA CASSVEGGSEAFF
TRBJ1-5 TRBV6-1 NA CASSPTGRVNQPQHF
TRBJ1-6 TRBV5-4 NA CASSLGDRNHSPLYF
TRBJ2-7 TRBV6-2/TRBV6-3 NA CASSLAGTEYEQYF
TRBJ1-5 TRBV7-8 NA CASSSVRGNNQPQHF
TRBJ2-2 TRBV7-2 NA CASSGSSGSPGELFF
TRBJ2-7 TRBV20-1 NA CSAPTGTSGPYEQYF
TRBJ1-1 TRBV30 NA CAWRYPPYGGVMNTEAFF
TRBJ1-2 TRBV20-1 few CSARNAEAYYGYTF